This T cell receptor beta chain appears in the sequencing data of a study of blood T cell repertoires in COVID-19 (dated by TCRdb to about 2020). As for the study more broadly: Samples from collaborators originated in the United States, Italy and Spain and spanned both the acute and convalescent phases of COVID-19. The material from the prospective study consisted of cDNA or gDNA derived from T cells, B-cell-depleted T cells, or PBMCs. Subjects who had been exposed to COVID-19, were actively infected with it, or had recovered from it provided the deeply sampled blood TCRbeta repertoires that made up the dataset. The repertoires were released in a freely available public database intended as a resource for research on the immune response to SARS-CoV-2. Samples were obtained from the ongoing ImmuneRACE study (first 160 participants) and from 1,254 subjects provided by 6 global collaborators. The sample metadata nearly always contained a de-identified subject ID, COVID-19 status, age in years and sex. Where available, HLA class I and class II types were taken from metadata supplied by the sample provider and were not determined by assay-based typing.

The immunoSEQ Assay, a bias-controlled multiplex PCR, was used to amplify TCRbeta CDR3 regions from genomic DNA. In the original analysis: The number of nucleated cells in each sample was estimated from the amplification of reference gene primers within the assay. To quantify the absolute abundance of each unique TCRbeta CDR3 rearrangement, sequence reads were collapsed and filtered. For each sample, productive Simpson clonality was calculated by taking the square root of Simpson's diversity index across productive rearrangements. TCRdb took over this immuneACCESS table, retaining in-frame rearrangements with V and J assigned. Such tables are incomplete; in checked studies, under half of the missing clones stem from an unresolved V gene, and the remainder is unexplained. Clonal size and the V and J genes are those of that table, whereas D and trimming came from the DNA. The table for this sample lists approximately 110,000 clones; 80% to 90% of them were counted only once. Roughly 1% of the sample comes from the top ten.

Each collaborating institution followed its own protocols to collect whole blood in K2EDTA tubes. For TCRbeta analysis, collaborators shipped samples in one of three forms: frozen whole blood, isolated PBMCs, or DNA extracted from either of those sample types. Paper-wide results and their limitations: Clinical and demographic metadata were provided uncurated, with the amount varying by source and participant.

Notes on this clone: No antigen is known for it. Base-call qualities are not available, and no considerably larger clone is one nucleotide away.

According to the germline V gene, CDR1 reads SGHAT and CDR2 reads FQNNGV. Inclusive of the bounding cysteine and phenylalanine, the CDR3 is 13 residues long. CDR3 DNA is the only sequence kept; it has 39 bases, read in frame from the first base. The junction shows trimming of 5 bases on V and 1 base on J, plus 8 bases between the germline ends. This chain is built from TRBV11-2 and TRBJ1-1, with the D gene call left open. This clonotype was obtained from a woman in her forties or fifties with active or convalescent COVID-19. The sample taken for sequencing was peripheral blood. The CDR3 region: CASSLTENTEAFF. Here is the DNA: TGTGCCAGCAGCCTGACTGAGAACACTGAAGCTTTCTTT.